This T cell receptor beta chain was identified during a study of blood T cells in healthy people across ages. Isolation yielded PBMCs, at least 6 million per sample, in every case. CDR3 length equals 13 residues. The germline CDR1 and CDR2 sequences are MNHEY and SVGEGT. The ends were cut back, 5 bases at V and 2 bases at J, with 10 bases in the middle. Study outcomes and limitations: Researchers report that TCR beta diversity correlated strongly with naive T cell percentage.

A remark on this clonotype: Its specificity is not known.

Primed by a sample-barcoded 5' primer and a J-beta primer mix, a second PCR proceeded for about 6 to 12 cycles. MiXCR, run by TCRdb on the 5' RACE reads, gives a single entry per CDR3 protein. The sample carries over a million distinct CDR3 sequences, 35% to 45% recorded once. This chain links TRBV6-2 or TRBV6-3 with TRBJ2-7; unclear D gene. This TCR derives from a woman younger than 35 in good health. Sequencing was performed on blood. The CDR3 nucleotides read TGTGCCAGCAGTGATTCAACGGCCTACGAGCAGTACTTC. Its protein is CASSDSTAYEQYF.